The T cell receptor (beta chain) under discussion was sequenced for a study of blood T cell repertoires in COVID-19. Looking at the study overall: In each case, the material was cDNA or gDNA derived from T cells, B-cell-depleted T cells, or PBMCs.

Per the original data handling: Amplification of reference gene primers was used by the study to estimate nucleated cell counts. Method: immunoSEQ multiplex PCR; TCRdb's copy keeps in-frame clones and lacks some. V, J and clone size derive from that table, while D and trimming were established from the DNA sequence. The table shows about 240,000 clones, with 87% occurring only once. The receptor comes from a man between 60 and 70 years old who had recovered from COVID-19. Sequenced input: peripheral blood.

The CDR3 protein is CASSLVPGQIDNEQFF. CDR3 in DNA: TGTGCCAGCAGCTTAGTGCCGGGACAGATAGACAATGAGCAGTTCTTC. The chain has TRBV11-2 and TRBJ2-1; 7 bases align to TRBD1. Germline V lookup: CDR1 SGHAT, CDR2 FQNNGV. CDR3 size: 16 residues. J was trimmed by 5 bases and V by 1 base; bases with no gene match: 8.